What follows describes a single T cell receptor beta chain. In the source study's methods: Reference gene primers were amplified, and this amplification served to estimate nucleated cell counts. Some clones are missing from TCRdb's copy, which holds only in-frame ones; the method was immunoSEQ multiplex PCR. The V and J calls and clone size are taken from that table; D and trimming were inferred from the DNA. The sample consists of around 60,000 clones, about 88% of them appearing once. This CDR3 region has 14 residues. The germline V gene encodes CDR1 DFQATT and CDR2 SNEGSKA (reference sequence). V was shortened by 3 bases and J by 4 bases, with 13 bases between the two germline ends. The record originates from a study of blood T cell repertoires in COVID-19. Study as a whole: Samples taken during acute and convalescent COVID-19 were collected in the United States, Italy and Spain. From T cells, B-cell-depleted T cells, or PBMCs came the material, which was cDNA or gDNA.

J is TRBJ1-5 and V is TRBV20-1; tentatively, D is TRBD1 (5 bases). The receptor was isolated from a man aged 65-85 years with acute or convalescent COVID-19. Specimen: peripheral blood. In nucleotides, the CDR3 is TGCAGTGCTAGTCGGGACGGAGGGAATCAGCCCCAGCATTTT. Translated: CSASRDGGNQPQHF.